The sequence of this T cell receptor (beta chain) was determined in a study of T cell repertoires in cytomegalovirus infection. Overall study findings and caveats: Summed public TCR beta family frequency identified CMV carriers bearing the relevant HLA.

This CDR3 has 14 residues. CDR1 and CDR2 (germline): SGHVS, FNYEAQ. Trimming removed 5 bases from V and 5 bases from J, with 13 bases in between. With respect to this clonotype: Its antigen is currently unknown.

TCRdb reanalysed the reads using MiXCR and keeps one entry per CDR3 protein. The sample has 75,000 to 100,000 distinct CDR3 sequences; about 44% are singletons. The V gene is TRBV7-6, the J gene TRBJ1-5; D possibly corresponds to TRBD1 (6 bases). The sample was CD8+ T cells from cultured PBMCs, taken from culture after CMV antigen stimulation. This TCR was sampled from a human donor in good health (CMV status not recorded). Some clones in this sample may be carry-over from other donors' samples. For the CDR3, the DNA is TGTGCCAGCAGCGCCACACAGGGTTATCAGCCCCAGCATTTT. Translated: CASSATQGYQPQHF.